Below are 32 T cell receptor beta chains sequenced from a single sample in a study of naive and memory T cell subsets. A UMI-containing oligonucleotide was joined by 3' ligation to the TCR cDNA template. Amplification of ligated cDNA took four PCR rounds with SP2 and nested alpha and beta constant primers. TCRdb redid the calling of the 5' RACE reads with MiXCR, one entry per CDR3 protein. The table shows over 45,000 distinct CDR3 sequences, with around 7.3% occurring only once. The receptors come from a female donor in good health.

This clonotype occurred many times. CDR3 in amino acids: CASQDREGQETQYF. The CDR3, as DNA: TGTGCCAGCCAAGACAGGGAGGGCCAAGAGACCCAGTACTTC. The chain links TRBV28 to TRBJ2-5; possibly TRBD1 or TRBD2 for D (7 bases each). CDR1 MDHEN and CDR2 SYDVKM come from the germline V gene. This CDR3 is 14 amino acids long. The V gene lost 8 bases and the J gene lost 1 base, with 14 bases spanning the gap. The variable domain in full, completed from reference TRBV28 and TRBJ2-5, reads DVKVTQSSRYLVKRTGEKVFLECVQDMDHENMFWYRQDPGLGLRLIYFSYDVKMKEKGDIPEGYSVSREKKERFSLILESASTNQTSMYLCASQDREGQETQYFGPGTRLLVL.

This clonotype was counted a few times. The chain recombines TRBV7-2 with TRBJ1-5, with D perhaps TRBD1 (5 bases). The germline V and J ends were trimmed by 3 bases and 3 bases, with 9 bases remaining between them. There are 14 residues in the CDR3. The germline V gene encodes CDR1 SGHTA and CDR2 FQGNSA. The CDR3 DNA sequence: TGTGCCAGCAGCTTCGACAGTACCAATCAGCCCCAGCATTTT. As protein: CASSFDSTNQPQHF.

Only a few counts were recorded for this clonotype. The V call is TRBV11-2, the J call TRBJ2-1; 9 positions match TRBD1. Germline assignment: CDR1 SGHAT and CDR2 FQNNGV. The CDR3 spans 17 residues. V shed 3 bases, J shed 3 bases, and the junction held 9 bases outside the gene matches. The CDR3 DNA follows: TGTGCCAGCAGCTTGGCACAGGGGGCTACTTACTACAATGAGCAGTTCTTC. It translates to CASSLAQGATYYNEQFF.

This clonotype showed up many times. V and J are TRBV7-2 and TRBJ1-2; no clear D. There are 13 residues in the CDR3. From germline, CDR1 is SGHTA and CDR2 FQGNSA. Trimming shortened V by 5 bases and J by 4 bases, and 11 bases separated the two germline ends. This CDR3 is CASSQGYGYGYTF. In nucleotides, the CDR3 is TGTGCCAGCAGCCAAGGATACGGCTATGGCTACACCTTC.

The sample holds many counts of this clonotype. The chain recombines TRBV11-2 with TRBJ1-6; D is ambiguous. Germline values: CDR1 SGHAT, CDR2 FQNNGV. This CDR3 has 13 amino acids. Between the trimmed V and J ends, which lost 5 bases and 6 bases, there was a span of 8 bases. CDR3 in amino acids: CASSPGGNSPLHF. CDR3 in DNA: TGTGCCAGCAGCCCAGGAGGTAATTCACCCCTCCACTTT. The complete variable domain, with remaining parts taken from reference TRBV11-2 and TRBJ1-6, reads EAGVAQSPRYKIIEKRQSVAFWCNPISGHATLYWYQQILGQGPKLLIQFQNNGVVDDSQLPKDRFSAERLKGVDSTLKIQPAKLEDSAVYLCASSPGGNSPLHFGNGTRLTVT.

There are many counts of this clonotype. The DNA for the CDR3 is TGTGCCAGCAGCGGACTAGCGGATCGTTTTGCCTCCTACAATGAGCAGTTCTTC. Amino acids: CASSGLADRFASYNEQFF. The rearrangement links TRBV9 to TRBJ2-1; TRBD2 matches 9 bases. The V and J ends lost 3 bases and 0 bases, in that order; junction bases with no gene match: 10. The CDR3 covers 18 residues. CDR1 and CDR2 (germline): SGDLS, YYNGEE.

This clonotype was observed many times. The chain recombines TRBV6-6 with TRBJ2-5; 9 nucleotides match TRBD1. Germline assignment: CDR1 MNHNY and CDR2 SVGAGI (reference sequence). Unmatched junction bases numbered 2, after V lost 4 bases and J lost 2 bases. The CDR3 spans 14 residues. The CDR3 DNA reads as TGTGCCAGCAGTTTCGGGACAGGGCAAGAGACCCAGTACTTC. Translation: CASSFGTGQETQYF.

This clonotype has more than one count but fewer than ten. The chain joins TRBV20-1 to TRBJ1-5, with D maybe TRBD1 (5 bases). Trimming left V 3 bases short and J 8 bases short, with 11 bases between. The CDR3 extends over 12 amino acids. Germline loops: CDR1 DFQATT, CDR2 SNEGSKA (reference sequence). The CDR3: CSASPLGEPQHF. The CDR3 DNA reads TGCAGTGCTAGTCCCCTAGGGGAGCCCCAGCATTTT.

This clonotype was detected ten times or more. V gene TRBV5-6 combines with J gene TRBJ1-6; 8 bases are a match to TRBD1. CDR3 length: 17 amino acids. Germline assignment: CDR1 SGHDT and CDR2 YYEEEE. J lost 0 bases, V lost 5 bases, and 7 bases had no gene match. CDR3 in DNA: TGTGCCAGCAGTCGGGACAGGTTGAGCTCCTATAATTCACCCCTCCACTTT. Translated: CASSRDRLSSYNSPLHF.

A note on this clonotype: A much larger clone lies a single base off, so this may be a read error. Likely a read error: the CDR3 ends without its conserved phenylalanine or tryptophan. V gene TRBV4-3 combines with J gene TRBJ2-6; a possible D gene is TRBD1 (5 bases). The CDR3 is 13 amino acids. V lost 1 base and J lost 8, with 6 bases in between. Germline V gene sequence: CDR1 LGHNA, CDR2 YSLEER. DNA of the CDR3: TGCGCCAGCAGCCAAGCAGGGTCCAACGTCCTGACTTCC. As protein: CASSQAGSNVLTS.

This chain uses TRBV20-1 with TRBJ2-5, with 11 bases that match TRBD2. The junction had 6 bases not matched to a gene; V was cut back by 5 bases and J by 4 bases. Looked up from germline, CDR1 is DFQATT and CDR2 is SNEGSKA (reference sequence). This CDR3 spans 14 amino acids. CDR3 protein: CSARLAGRLETQYF. Written as DNA, the CDR3 is TGCAGTGCTCGACTAGCGGGGAGGTTAGAGACCCAGTACTTC.

The chain recombines TRBV28 with TRBJ2-2, with 9 bases that match TRBD1. Looked up from germline, CDR1 is MDHEN and CDR2 is SYDVKM. Trimming cost V 4 bases and J 8 bases; bases outside gene matches: 11. The CDR3 length is 16 residues. CDR3 sequence (DNA): TGTGCCAGCAGTTCGACCGGGACAGGGAATTTGGGGGAGCTGTTTTTT. Translation gives CASSSTGTGNLGELFF.

This clonotype was picked up many times. This rearrangement joins TRBV12-3 or TRBV12-4 to TRBJ2-1, with D perhaps TRBD1 or TRBD2 (6 bases each). V lost 5 bases to trimming and J lost 2 bases, with 13 bases between them. The length of the CDR3 is 15 residues. The CDR3 coding sequence is TGTGCCAGCAGTCATGGACGGGGGCCCTACAATGAGCAGTTCTTC. Protein sequence: CASSHGRGPYNEQFF.

Ten or more counts support this clonotype. The chain carries TRBV20-1 and TRBJ1-1, with D tentatively TRBD1 (5 bases). CDR3 length: 13 residues. The germline V and J ends were trimmed by 5 bases and 2 bases, with 12 bases remaining between them. Germline V gene lookup returns CDR1 DFQATT and CDR2 SNEGSKA (reference sequence). CDR3 bases: TGCAGTGCTCGCCGGGACCTTAACACTGAAGCTTTCTTT. Protein: CSARRDLNTEAFF.

About this clonotype itself: This may come from a read error, since a much larger clone is one base off. The final CDR3 position lacks the conserved phenylalanine or tryptophan, pointing to a likely read error. The chain uses TRBV29-1 and TRBJ1-2; D remains ambiguous. V lost 7 bases and J lost 4, with 16 bases in between. This CDR3 comprises 13 residues. Looked up from germline, CDR1 is SQVTM and CDR2 is ANQGSEA. The CDR3 region has the DNA TGCAGCGCGGGCCAGCACATCGGCTATGGCTACACCCTC. Protein product: CSAGQHIGYGYTL.

This clonotype turned up a few times. The CDR3 bases are TGTGCCAGCAGCGTTAGGGGCACCACCCCCGAAGAGACCCAGTACTTC. This codes for CASSVRGTTPEETQYF. The chain links TRBV9 to TRBJ2-5, with D tentatively TRBD1 (5 bases). Trimming left V 2 bases short and J 3 bases short, with 17 bases between. The CDR3 runs to 16 residues. Looked up from germline, CDR1 is SGDLS and CDR2 is YYNGEE.

This clonotype was counted a few times. The chain is built from TRBV7-2 and TRBJ2-1; a possible D gene is TRBD2 (7 bases). The CDR3 has 12 residues. The germline CDR1 and CDR2 sequences are SGHTA and FQGNSA. Between the trimmed V and J ends, which lost 5 bases and 9 bases, there was a span of 11 bases. Here the CDR3 DNA reads TGTGCCAGCAGCCAAAGGGGGGGTGAGCAGTTCTTC. It specifies CASSQRGGEQFF.

This chain links TRBV19 with TRBJ2-7; D remains unclear. The V gene lost 6 bases and the J gene lost 1 base, with 16 bases spanning the gap. The CDR3 is made up of 15 amino acids. Germline V gene data show CDR1 as LNHDA and CDR2 as SQIVND (reference sequence). The CDR3 DNA is TGTGCCAGTAGCAGAAAAATTGACGGATCCTACGAGCAGTACTTC. This codes for CASSRKIDGSYEQYF.

This clonotype was seen many times. The chain links TRBV29-1 to TRBJ1-1; TRBD1 matches at 8 bases. The junction had 10 bases not matched to a gene; V was cut back by 7 bases and J by 0 bases. CDR3 length equals 15 residues. Per the germline V gene, CDR1 is SQVTM and CDR2 is ANQGSEA. In nucleotides, the CDR3 is TGCAGCGCAAGACAGGGGCCAACAATGAACACTGAAGCTTTCTTT. Translation: CSARQGPTMNTEAFF.

This clonotype was seen repeatedly, ten times or more. The V and J genes are TRBV5-1 and TRBJ1-1, with 7 positions matching TRBD1. Looked up from germline, CDR1 is SGHRS and CDR2 is YFSETQ. CDR3 length equals 18 residues. The junction had 19 bases not matched to a gene; V was cut back by 6 bases and J by 2 bases. CDR3 nucleotide sequence: TGCGCCAGCACTTTATCAGGGGCAGGGACAGCGACCAACACTGAAGCTTTCTTT. Its protein product is CASTLSGAGTATNTEAFF.

Ten or more counts support this clonotype. The V gene is TRBV20-1, the J gene TRBJ1-5, with 7 bases fitting TRBD1. CDR3 length equals 15 residues. Germline V gene lookup returns CDR1 DFQATT and CDR2 SNEGSKA (reference sequence). Trimming took 2 bases from V and 3 from J; bases not matched to a gene: 7. The CDR3 DNA reads TGCAGTGCTAGACACGCCAGGGGGTACAATCAGCCCCAGCATTTT. Its protein is CSARHARGYNQPQHF.

This clonotype has ten or more counts. The rearrangement joins TRBV20-1 to TRBJ2-6; D gene unclear. Trimming cost V 7 bases and J 0 bases, with 7 bases left between them. The germline V gene encodes CDR1 DFQATT and CDR2 SNEGSKA (reference sequence). The CDR3 contains 13 residues. The CDR3: CSGLSSGANVLTF. DNA for the CDR3: TGCAGTGGATTGAGCTCTGGGGCCAACGTCCTGACTTTC.

This clonotype was detected only a few times. This rearrangement joins TRBV12-3 or TRBV12-4 to TRBJ2-1; TRBD2 aligns across 13 bases. The length of the CDR3 is 18 residues. V trimming: 7 bases; J trimming: 8 bases; junction bases outside the gene matches: 17. CDR3 sequence (DNA): TGTGCCAGCATCCCGACTCGGACTAGCGGGGGCCCCGCCCATGAGCAGTTCTTC. As protein: CASIPTRTSGGPAHEQFF.

Only a few counts were recorded for this clonotype. The chain uses TRBV5-1 and TRBJ2-7; D might be TRBD1 (6 bases). Germline V CDR1 and CDR2: SGHRS, YFSETQ. The CDR3 is 15 amino acids. Trimming took 2 bases from V and 0 from J, leaving 12 bases between them. CDR3 region: CASSFLDSSSYEQYF. DNA for the CDR3: TGCGCCAGCAGCTTTCTGGACAGCTCCTCCTACGAGCAGTACTTC.

This clonotype was counted ten times or more. The chain joins TRBV12-3 or TRBV12-4 to TRBJ1-5; unclear D gene. There are 13 residues in the CDR3. V was trimmed by 2 bases and J by 2 bases, leaving 4 bases between them. CDR3 DNA sequence: TGTGCCAGCAGTTTATCTGGCAATCAGCCCCAGCATTTT. Protein product: CASSLSGNQPQHF.

The V gene is TRBV7-2, the J gene TRBJ1-5; the D gene is possibly TRBD1 (6 bases). The germline gives CDR1 SGHTA, CDR2 FQGNSA. The V gene lost 3 bases and the J gene lost 0 bases, with 21 bases spanning the gap. There are 19 residues in the CDR3. CDR3 sequence: CASSLMGAPTSYSNQPQHF. The CDR3 DNA reads as TGTGCCAGCAGCTTGATGGGGGCTCCTACCTCCTATAGCAATCAGCCCCAGCATTTT.

This clonotype showed up many times. This chain joins TRBV2 and TRBJ2-1, with D possibly being TRBD2 (5 bases). CDR1 and CDR2 (germline): SNHLY, FYNNEI. Trimming removed 6 bases at V and 9 bases at J, with 18 bases between. There are 14 residues in the CDR3. This chain's CDR3 is CASRELGPVTEQFF. The DNA of the CDR3 is TGTGCCAGCAGGGAACTAGGACCGGTGACTGAGCAGTTCTTC.

This clonotype was recorded at least ten times. One end of the junction fails to match germline, which may point to a read error. This rearrangement joins TRBV7-2 to TRBJ2-1; TRBD2 agrees at 10 bases. Germline assignment: CDR1 SGHTA and CDR2 FQGNSA. The CDR3 has 15 amino acids. The CDR3 DNA sequence: TGTGCCAGCAGTTTAGCGGGGGGTACCTACAATGAGCAGTTCTTC. Translated: CASSLAGGTYNEQFF.

In this sample, this clonotype turned up many times. The V and J genes are TRBV27 and TRBJ2-7; a possible D gene is TRBD2 (6 bases). CDR1 is MNHEY, CDR2 SMNVEV, per germline (reference sequence). V lost 2 bases, J lost 6 bases, and 11 bases lay in between. The CDR3 totals 13 residues. The CDR3, as DNA: TGTGCCAGCAGTTTACGGCCGGGGGTCGAGCAGTACTTC. As protein: CASSLRPGVEQYF.

In its sample, this clonotype was seen many times. This rearrangement joins TRBV5-4 to TRBJ2-2, with D possibly being TRBD1 (6 bases). V shed 4 bases and J shed 4 bases, with 14 bases lying between them. The CDR3 extends over 15 amino acids. Looked up from germline, CDR1 is SGHNT and CDR2 is YYREEE (reference sequence). CDR3 protein: CASSQYRVGTGELFF. For the CDR3, the DNA is TGTGCCAGCAGCCAGTACAGGGTCGGCACCGGGGAGCTGTTTTTT. The full variable domain, in which reference TRBV5-4 and TRBJ2-2 provide the parts outside the CDR3, is ETGVTQSPTHLIKTRGQQVTLRCSSQSGHNTVSWYQQALGQGPQFIFQYYREEENGRGNFPPRFSGLQFPNYSSELNVNALELDDSALYLCASSQYRVGTGELFFGEGSRLTVL.

This chain connects TRBV12-3 or TRBV12-4 to TRBJ1-5; D possibly corresponds to TRBD1 (6 bases). Trimming took off 5 bases at V and 2 bases at J, with 13 bases between the two ends. The length of the CDR3 is 15 residues. For the CDR3, the DNA is TGTGCCAGCAGTCTACAGGGAGGAGGCAATCAGCCCCAGCATTTT. This encodes CASSLQGGGNQPQHF.

The rearrangement joins TRBV6-2 or TRBV6-3 to TRBJ2-1; TRBD2 matches 13 bases. V lost 6 bases, J lost 8 bases, and 7 bases stayed unmatched. There are 15 residues in the CDR3. CDR1 and CDR2 from the germline V gene are MNHEY and SVGEGT. DNA for the CDR3: TGTGCCAGCAGATCTACTAGCGGGGGGGCCGATGAGCAGTTCTTC. This codes for CASRSTSGGADEQFF.